Presented here are 4 T cell receptor beta chains from one specimen sequenced in a study of CD8 T cells in ankylosing spondylitis. TCRdb re-analysed the 5' RACE reads in MiXCR, keeping a single row per CDR3 protein. The data show 350,000 to 550,000 distinct CDR3 sequences, roughly 26% seen once. Notes on the study in general: Blood of patients with ankylosing spondylitis appeared to be characterized by a TCR beta motif of several highly homologous variants.

Which antigens these TCRs recognize remains unknown. Sequenced: blood, either unsorted or a sorted T cell fraction (not recorded which). These receptors originate from a male donor with ankylosing spondylitis.

The rearrangement joins TRBV28 to TRBJ2-7; 9 nucleotides match TRBD1. J was trimmed by 1 base and V by 6 bases; bases with no gene match: 10. The CDR3 consists of 16 residues. The V gene's germline CDR1 is MDHEN and CDR2 SYDVKM. The CDR3 nucleotides are TGTGCCAGCAGCCCACCCGGGACAGGGTGGTCCTACGAGCAGTACGTC. Residues: CASSPPGTGWSYEQYV.

This clonotype was seen a few times. The chain has TRBV5-4 and TRBJ2-3; no definite D call. Trimming took 9 bases from V and 1 from J, leaving 15 bases between them. This CDR3 comprises 14 residues. Germline V lookup: CDR1 SGHNT, CDR2 YYREEE (reference sequence). CDR3 in amino acids: CATSGSGGTDTQYF. The CDR3 nucleotides read TGTGCCACCTCCGGGTCCGGCGGCACAGATACGCAGTATTTT. Filled out from reference TRBV5-4 and TRBJ2-3, the complete variable domain reads ETGVTQSPTHLIKTRGQQVTLRCSSQSGHNTVSWYQQALGQGPQFIFQYYREEENGRGNFPPRFSGLQFPNYSSELNVNALELDDSALYLCATSGSGGTDTQYFGPGTRLTVL.

The chain combines TRBV12-3 or TRBV12-4 with TRBJ2-2; TRBD1 matches 10 bases. V was pared by 10 bases and J by 0 bases, with 11 bases of the junction left unmatched. The CDR3 length is 17 residues. CDR3 in DNA: TGTGCCACCAGAACGGGGGACAGGGGATCGAACACCGGGGAGCTGTTTTTT. Protein product: CATRTGDRGSNTGELFF.

The rearrangement joins TRBV20-1 to TRBJ1-6, with D maybe TRBD1 (6 bases). Looked up from germline, CDR1 is DFQATT and CDR2 is SNEGSKA (reference sequence). CDR3 size: 14 residues. Trimming stripped 0 bases from V and 10 bases from J, with 13 bases between. The CDR3 loop is CSARDQGGYSPLHF. Here the CDR3 DNA reads TGCAGTGCTAGAGATCAAGGGGGATACTCACCCCTCCACTTT.